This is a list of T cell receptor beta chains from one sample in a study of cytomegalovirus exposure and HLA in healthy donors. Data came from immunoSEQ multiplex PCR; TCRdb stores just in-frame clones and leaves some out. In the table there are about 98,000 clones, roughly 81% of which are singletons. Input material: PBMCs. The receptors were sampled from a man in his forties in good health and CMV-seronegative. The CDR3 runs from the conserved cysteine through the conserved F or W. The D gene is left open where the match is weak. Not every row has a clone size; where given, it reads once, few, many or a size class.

cdr3_nt: TGTGCCAGCAGCTTAAATACGGCGGGGGGGCTGACCGGGGAGCTGTTTTTT
cdr3_aa: CASSLNTAGGLTGELFF
d_call: TRBD2
clone_size: .
j_call: TRBJ2-2
v_call: TRBV7-2

cdr3_nt: TGTGCCAGCAGCCAGAGACAGGGGCGGATCACCGGGGAGCTGTTTTTT
cdr3_aa: CASSQRQGRITGELFF
d_call: TRBD1
clone_size: .
j_call: TRBJ2-2
v_call: TRBV7-2

cdr3_nt: TGCGCCAGCAGCCAAGATCACCAGGGTACCTACGAGCAGTACTTC
cdr3_aa: CASSQDHQGTYEQYF
d_call: .
clone_size: .
j_call: TRBJ2-7
v_call: TRBV4-3

cdr3_nt: TGTGCCAGCAGCCCGCTCGACAGTCCCTACGAGCAGCACTTC
cdr3_aa: CASSPLDSPYEQHF
d_call: .
clone_size: once
j_call: TRBJ2-7
v_call: TRBV9

cdr3_nt: TGTGCCAGCTCCCTCGGACAGTACGAGCAGTACTTC
cdr3_aa: CASSLGQYEQYF
d_call: .
clone_size: .
j_call: TRBJ2-7
v_call: TRBV18

cdr3_nt: TGTGCCAGCAGTTTCACACCGGGACTTTTCGGCTACACCTTC
cdr3_aa: CASSFTPGLFGYTF
d_call: .
clone_size: .
j_call: TRBJ1-2
v_call: TRBV6-5

cdr3_nt: TGTGCCAGCAGCCAAGACAGGGAATATGGCTACACCTTC
cdr3_aa: CASSQDREYGYTF
d_call: .
clone_size: .
j_call: TRBJ1-2
v_call: TRBV14

cdr3_nt: TGCGCCAGCAGCGTCTCGGGACAGGGAGAAAACATTCAGTACTTC
cdr3_aa: CASSVSGQGENIQYF
d_call: TRBD1
clone_size: .
j_call: TRBJ2-4
v_call: TRBV5-1

cdr3_nt: TGTGCCAGCAGCTTACCCAGGCAGGTAGAGACCCAGTACTTC
cdr3_aa: CASSLPRQVETQYF
d_call: .
clone_size: .
j_call: TRBJ2-5
v_call: TRBV7-9

cdr3_nt: TGTGCCAGCAGTGGAGATTTACGGGGCACAGATACGCAGTATTTT
cdr3_aa: CASSGDLRGTDTQYF
d_call: .
clone_size: medium-sized
j_call: TRBJ2-3
v_call: TRBV27

cdr3_nt: TGTGCCAGCAGCTTAGTTGGGCTAGCGGGGGGTTCGTACCAAGAGACCCAGTACTTC
cdr3_aa: CASSLVGLAGGSYQETQYF
d_call: TRBD2
clone_size: .
j_call: TRBJ2-5
v_call: TRBV11-1

cdr3_nt: TGCGGCGTCAATGATGGAGGCTACGAGCAGTACTTC
cdr3_aa: CGVNDGGYEQYF
d_call: .
clone_size: .
j_call: TRBJ2-7
v_call: TRBV29-1

cdr3_nt: TGTGCCAGCAGTCGCTCGGGGGGGGCCTTGGTATCTGGAAACACCATATATTTT
cdr3_aa: CASSRSGGALVSGNTIYF
d_call: .
clone_size: .
j_call: TRBJ1-3
v_call: TRBV28

cdr3_nt: TGTGCCAGCAGCTACCAGACAGGGGACGAGACCCAGTACTTC
cdr3_aa: CASSYQTGDETQYF
d_call: TRBD1
clone_size: once
j_call: TRBJ2-5
v_call: TRBV9

cdr3_nt: TGTGCCAGCAGCGTTGGGAGCTCTGGAAACACCATATATTTT
cdr3_aa: CASSVGSSGNTIYF
d_call: .
clone_size: .
j_call: TRBJ1-3
v_call: TRBV9

cdr3_nt: TGTGCCAGCAGTGAAGTCAGTGGGGCAGGGAGGTATAGCAATCAGCCCCAGCATTTT
cdr3_aa: CASSEVSGAGRYSNQPQHF
d_call: .
clone_size: .
j_call: TRBJ1-5
v_call: TRBV6-1

cdr3_nt: TGTGCCAGCAGTGCCAGGACAGGTTACACCGGGGAGCTGTTTTTT
cdr3_aa: CASSARTGYTGELFF
d_call: TRBD1
clone_size: .
j_call: TRBJ2-2
v_call: TRBV2

cdr3_nt: TGTGCCAGCAGTGAACGGGGGGACACAGATACGCAGTATTTT
cdr3_aa: CASSERGDTDTQYF
d_call: TRBD2
clone_size: few
j_call: TRBJ2-3
v_call: TRBV6-4

cdr3_nt: TGTGCCAGTAGTATATTGGGGGCGGGAGATACGCAGTATTTT
cdr3_aa: CASSILGAGDTQYF
d_call: .
clone_size: .
j_call: TRBJ2-3
v_call: TRBV19

cdr3_nt: TGTGCCAGCAGCCAAAACGGTCTAGCGGGGGGGCCGAGGGAGCAGTACTTC
cdr3_aa: CASSQNGLAGGPREQYF
d_call: TRBD2
clone_size: .
j_call: TRBJ2-7
v_call: TRBV7-2

cdr3_nt: TGTGCCAGCAGTTTCCTGACAGGGATGAACACTGAAGCTTTCTTT
cdr3_aa: CASSFLTGMNTEAFF
d_call: TRBD1
clone_size: .
j_call: TRBJ1-1
v_call: TRBV2

cdr3_nt: TGTGCCAGCAGTTCAAACAGGGTGGTCGGAAACACCATATATTTT
cdr3_aa: CASSSNRVVGNTIYF
d_call: .
clone_size: .
j_call: TRBJ1-3
v_call: TRBV27

cdr3_nt: TGCGCCAGCAGCCAAGAGGTAGGGGGCAGTCAGCCCCAGCATTTT
cdr3_aa: CASSQEVGGSQPQHF
d_call: TRBD1
clone_size: .
j_call: TRBJ1-5
v_call: TRBV4-3

cdr3_nt: TGCGCCAGCAGCCAAGATAGTCGGGGTTCACCCCTCCACTTT
cdr3_aa: CASSQDSRGSPLHF
d_call: .
clone_size: .
j_call: TRBJ1-6
v_call: TRBV4-3

cdr3_nt: TGTGCCAGCAGCCCCCGGACTAGCGGGGGGGCCAATGAGCAGTTCTTC
cdr3_aa: CASSPRTSGGANEQFF
d_call: TRBD2
clone_size: once
j_call: TRBJ2-1
v_call: TRBV5-4

cdr3_nt: TGTTCCAGCAGCTTAGATGCTGGCGGAGCTTTCTTT
cdr3_aa: CSSSLDAGGAFF
d_call: .
clone_size: .
j_call: TRBJ1-1
v_call: TRBV7-9

cdr3_nt: TGTGCCAGCAGTTACGCCGGGGGACCCCCGGACTTC
cdr3_aa: CASSYAGGPPDF
d_call: .
clone_size: .
j_call: TRBJ2-7
v_call: TRBV6-5

cdr3_nt: TGTGCCATCGATGACTTACTGAACACCGGGGAGCTGTTTTTT
cdr3_aa: CAIDDLLNTGELFF
d_call: .
clone_size: .
j_call: TRBJ2-2
v_call: TRBV10-3

cdr3_nt: TGCAGTGCTCACAGGGAAAAACTGTTTTTT
cdr3_aa: CSAHREKLFF
d_call: .
clone_size: .
j_call: TRBJ1-4
v_call: TRBV20-1